This T cell receptor beta chain was profiled in a study of blood T cell repertoires in COVID-19. Across the study: The origin of the acute and convalescent COVID-19 samples was the United States, Italy and Spain. PBMCs, B-cell-depleted T cells, or T cells were the source of the cDNA or gDNA that made up the material.

Deletions cut 0 bases from V and 3 bases from J, with 9 bases between. This CDR3 comprises 16 residues. Germline loops: CDR1 LGHDT, CDR2 YNNKEL (reference sequence). The authors' processing: It was from reference gene primer amplification that nucleated cell counts were estimated. Only in-frame clones appear in the TCRdb table, and some are missing; sequencing was by immunoSEQ multiplex PCR. V, J and clone size are taken as reported in that table, and D and trimming were inferred from the DNA itself. This repertoire shows approximately 200,000 clones, 80% to 90% found once; its top ten account for over 9.5%.

The gene calls are TRBV3-1 (or the pseudogene TRBV3-2) and TRBJ1-6; no reliable D call. This sequence was found in a woman older than 75 with acute or convalescent COVID-19. Sequences were obtained from peripheral blood. CDR3 bases: TGTGCCAGCAGCCAAGAAAGCCGTTACTATAATTCACCCCTCCACTTT. Its translation is CASSQESRYYNSPLHF.